This note documents a single TCR beta chain sequence. Germline V gene lookup returns CDR1 SNHLY and CDR2 FYNNEI. Trimming at V came to 1 base and at J to 9 bases, leaving 5 bases not matched to a gene. CDR3 size: 14 residues. The record originates from a study of blood T cell repertoires in COVID-19. Per the study methods: Amplification from reference gene primers served as the basis for estimated nucleated cell counts. Repertoires were generated with immunoSEQ multiplex PCR, while TCRdb's copy carries only in-frame clones and drops some. From that table come the V and J calls and clone size; the DNA was used to work out D and trimming. The sample has some 150,000 clones; 80% to 85% are singletons.

V usage is TRBV2 and J usage is TRBJ1-5; 8 nucleotides align to TRBD1. The sample consisted of peripheral blood. The sequence came from a woman aged 60-75 years with active or convalescent COVID-19. The CDR3 nucleotides are TGTGCCAGCAGTGAAGGACAGGGGTTGCGGCCCCAGCATTTT. Translated, it gives CASSEGQGLRPQHF.